This TCR beta chain was captured by sequencing in a study of T cell changes during pregnancy in multiple sclerosis. Repertoires were generated with immunoSEQ multiplex PCR, while TCRdb's copy carries only in-frame clones and drops some. This repertoire shows some 97,000 clones, about 90% found once; its top ten account for roughly 2%. Germline CDR1 KGHSH, CDR2 LQKENI. CDR3 length equals 15 residues. V was shortened by 3 bases and J by 3 bases, with 12 bases between the two germline ends. The chain has TRBV18 and TRBJ1-3, with D unresolved. This TCR was recovered from a female donor with multiple sclerosis, enrolled in a pregnancy study. The source material was peripheral blood, sampled after pregnancy. This chain's CDR3 is CASSPSIFSGNTIYF. CDR3 nucleotide sequence: TGTGCCAGCTCACCTTCAATCTTCAGTGGAAACACCATATATTTT.